This is a list of T cell receptor beta chains from one sample in a study of blood T cell repertoires in COVID-19. Assay used: immunoSEQ multiplex PCR; TCRdb lists only in-frame clones, some missing. The data show 90,000 to 110,000 clones, with 80% seen just once and about 4.5% held by the top ten. The sequenced sample consisted of peripheral blood. These receptors originate from a human donor in a cohort sampled during active or convalescent COVID-19. Each CDR3 is given with its conserved first and last residue. Clone sizes are given selectively: once, few, many, or a class where the clone is expanded.

clone_size j_call v_call cdr3_aa
NA TRBJ2-5 TRBV5-5 CASSITSGATGETQYF
few TRBJ1-6 TRBV7-2 CASSLVGGSSPLHF
NA TRBJ2-7 TRBV19 CASNDLAAPSYEQYF
NA TRBJ2-5 TRBV7-2 CASSFSSGGETQYF
NA TRBJ2-2 TRBV5-4 CASSSRGGNTGELFF
once TRBJ2-7 TRBV7-2 CASSFSPTGYEQYF
NA TRBJ2-4 TRBV18 CASSSNLAGLGNIQYF
once TRBJ2-7 TRBV18 CASSPGLATQEQYF
NA TRBJ2-7 TRBV6-2/TRBV6-3 CASSYYRGTGEQYF
NA TRBJ2-1 TRBV19 CAIMGPWNEQFF
few TRBJ2-1 TRBV11-1 CASSKAPTSGYNEQFF
NA TRBJ2-7 TRBV4-1 CASSLITGTSGGAHYEQYF
NA TRBJ2-3 TRBV27 CASSLLSGGASVLDTQYF
NA TRBJ2-5 TRBV5-1 CASSLDAGQTQYF
NA TRBJ2-5 TRBV9 CASSVVSGIQETQYF
NA TRBJ1-4 TRBV14 CASSETDTSTNEKLFF
NA TRBJ1-3 TRBV11-2 CASSLRWGAGRGNTIYF
NA TRBJ2-1 TRBV27 CASSLKRRSYNEQFF
NA TRBJ2-1 TRBV29-1 CSARGLAGGNEQFF
once TRBJ2-1 TRBV2 CASSERVHEQFF
NA TRBJ1-5 TRBV5-1 CASSEGSGTALGQPQHF
NA TRBJ2-1 TRBV28 CASSWPGTGNEQFF
NA TRBJ1-2 TRBV7-9 CASSPGQGHGYGYTF
once TRBJ2-5 TRBV11-2 CASSPGGQGEETQYF
NA TRBJ2-3 TRBV5-6 CASSLVVDTQYF
few TRBJ2-7 TRBV11-2 CASSFQTSVSSYEQYF
many TRBJ2-7 TRBV7-2 CASSLIGRLAGASSYEQYF
once TRBJ1-3 TRBV4-3 CASRDIHSGNTIYF